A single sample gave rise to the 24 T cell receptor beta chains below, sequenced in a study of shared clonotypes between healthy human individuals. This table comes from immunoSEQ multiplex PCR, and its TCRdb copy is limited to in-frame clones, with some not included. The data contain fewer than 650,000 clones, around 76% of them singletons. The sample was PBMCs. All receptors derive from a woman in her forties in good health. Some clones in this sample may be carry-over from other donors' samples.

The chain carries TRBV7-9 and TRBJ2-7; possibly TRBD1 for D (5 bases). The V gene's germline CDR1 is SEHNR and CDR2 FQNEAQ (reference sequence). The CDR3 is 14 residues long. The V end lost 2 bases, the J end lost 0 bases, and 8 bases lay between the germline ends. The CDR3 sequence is CASSLFRDSYEQYF. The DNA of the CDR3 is TGTGCCAGCAGCTTATTCAGGGACTCCTACGAGCAGTACTTC.

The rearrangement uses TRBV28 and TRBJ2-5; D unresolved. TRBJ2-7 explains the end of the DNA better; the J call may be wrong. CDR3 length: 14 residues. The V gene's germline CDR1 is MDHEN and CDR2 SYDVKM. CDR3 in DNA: TGTGCCAGCAGCCTGCCTCACCAACAGTACGAGCAGTACTTC. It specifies CASSLPHQQYEQYF.

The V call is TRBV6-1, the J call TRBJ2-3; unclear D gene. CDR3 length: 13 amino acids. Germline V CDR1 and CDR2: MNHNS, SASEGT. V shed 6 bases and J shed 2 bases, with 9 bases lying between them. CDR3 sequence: CASRMDLTDTQYF. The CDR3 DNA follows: TGTGCCAGCAGGATGGATCTCACAGATACGCAGTATTTT.

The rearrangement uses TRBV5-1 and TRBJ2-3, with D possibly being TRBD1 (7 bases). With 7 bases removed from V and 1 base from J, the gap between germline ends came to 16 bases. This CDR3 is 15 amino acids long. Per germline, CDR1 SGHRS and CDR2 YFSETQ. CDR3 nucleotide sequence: TGCGCCAGCTGTCAGGGGGAGGCTCGCACAGATACGCAGTATTTT. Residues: CASCQGEARTDTQYF.

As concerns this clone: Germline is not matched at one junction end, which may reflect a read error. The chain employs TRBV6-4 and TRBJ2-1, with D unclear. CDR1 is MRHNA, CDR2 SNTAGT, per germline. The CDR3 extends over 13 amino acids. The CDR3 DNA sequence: TGTGCCAGCAGTGACGACTCCCACAATGAGCAGTTCTTC. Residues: CASSDDSHNEQFF.

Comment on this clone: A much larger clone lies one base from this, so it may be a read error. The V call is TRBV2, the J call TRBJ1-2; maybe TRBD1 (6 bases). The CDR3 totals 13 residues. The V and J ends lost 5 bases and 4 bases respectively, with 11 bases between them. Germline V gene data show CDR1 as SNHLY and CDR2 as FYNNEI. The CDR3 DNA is TGTGCCAGCAGTCGGGACACCAGCTATGGCTACACCTTC. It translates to CASSRDTSYGYTF.

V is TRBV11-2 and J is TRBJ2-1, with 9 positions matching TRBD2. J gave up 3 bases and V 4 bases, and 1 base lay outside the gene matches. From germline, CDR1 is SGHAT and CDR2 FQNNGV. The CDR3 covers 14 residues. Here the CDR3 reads CASSSSGDYNEQFF. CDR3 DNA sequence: TGTGCCAGCAGCTCTAGCGGGGACTACAATGAGCAGTTCTTC.

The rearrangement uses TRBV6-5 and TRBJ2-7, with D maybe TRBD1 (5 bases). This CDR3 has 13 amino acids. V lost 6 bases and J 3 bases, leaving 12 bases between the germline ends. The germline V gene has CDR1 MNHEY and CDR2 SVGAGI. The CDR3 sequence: CASSPGLRYEQYF. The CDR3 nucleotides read TGTGCCAGCAGCCCAGGGCTGCGCTACGAGCAGTACTTC.

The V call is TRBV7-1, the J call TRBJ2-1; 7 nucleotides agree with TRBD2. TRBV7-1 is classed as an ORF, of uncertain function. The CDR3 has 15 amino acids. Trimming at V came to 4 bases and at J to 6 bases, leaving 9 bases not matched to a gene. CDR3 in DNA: TGTGCCAGCAGCTTATTGGCGGGAGCACCCAATGAGCAGTTCTTC. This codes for CASSLLAGAPNEQFF.

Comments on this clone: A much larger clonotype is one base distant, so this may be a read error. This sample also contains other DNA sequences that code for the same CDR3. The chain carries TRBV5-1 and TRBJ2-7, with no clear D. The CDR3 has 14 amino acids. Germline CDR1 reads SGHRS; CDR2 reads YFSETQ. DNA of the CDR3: TGTGCCAGCAGCAAGACTGGGGTACAGTATGAGCAGTACTTC. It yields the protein CASSKTGVQYEQYF.

CDR3 sequence reads: CAWTSGSHYNEQFF. The CDR3 DNA reads TGTGCCTGGACTAGCGGGAGTCATTACAATGAGCAGTTCTTC. The J gene is TRBJ2-1, the V gene TRBV30; 10 bases align to TRBD2. Germline trimming cut 4 bases from V and 4 bases from J; bases unmatched to any gene: 4. This CDR3 is built from 14 residues. Germline CDR1 reads GTSNPN; CDR2 reads SVGIG (reference sequence).

The CDR3 coding sequence is TGTGCCAGCAGTGACTCGGCAGGGGGCACTGAAGCTTTCTTT. It is translated as CASSDSAGGTEAFF. This chain joins TRBV6-4 and TRBJ1-1, with 7 nucleotides matching TRBD1. The V segment lost 0 bases and the J segment 4 bases; nucleotides outside the gene matches: 2. The length of the CDR3 is 14 residues. Germline V gene data show CDR1 as MRHNA and CDR2 as SNTAGT.

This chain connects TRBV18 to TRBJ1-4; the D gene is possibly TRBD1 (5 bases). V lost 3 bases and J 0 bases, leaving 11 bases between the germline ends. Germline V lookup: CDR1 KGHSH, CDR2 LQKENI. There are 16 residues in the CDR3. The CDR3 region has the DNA TGTGCCAGCTCACCGTTTACGGGACCAACTAATGAAAAACTGTTTTTT. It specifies CASSPFTGPTNEKLFF.

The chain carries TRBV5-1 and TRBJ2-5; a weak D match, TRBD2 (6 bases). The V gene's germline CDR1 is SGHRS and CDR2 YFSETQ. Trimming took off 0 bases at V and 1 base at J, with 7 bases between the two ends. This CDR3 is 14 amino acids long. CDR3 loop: CASSLGDFQETQYF. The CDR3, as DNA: TGCGCCAGCAGCTTGGGGGACTTCCAAGAGACCCAGTACTTC. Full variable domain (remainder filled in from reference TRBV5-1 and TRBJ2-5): KAGVTQTPRYLIKTRGQQVTLSCSPISGHRSVSWYQQTPGQGLQFLFEYFSETQRNKGNFPGRFSGRQFSNSRSEMNVSTLELGDSALYLCASSLGDFQETQYFGPGTRLLVL.

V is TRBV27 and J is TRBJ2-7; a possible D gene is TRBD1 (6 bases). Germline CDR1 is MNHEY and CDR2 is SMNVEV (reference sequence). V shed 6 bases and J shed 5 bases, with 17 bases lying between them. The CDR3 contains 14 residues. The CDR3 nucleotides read TGTGCCAGCAGCCGAACAGGGTGGAACAACGAGCAGTACTTC. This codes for CASSRTGWNNEQYF.

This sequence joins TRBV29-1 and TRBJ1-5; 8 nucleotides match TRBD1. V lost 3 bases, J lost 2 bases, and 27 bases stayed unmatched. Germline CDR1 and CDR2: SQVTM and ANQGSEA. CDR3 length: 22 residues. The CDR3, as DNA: TGCAGCGTTGATCATGACCCCACAGCGTTGCAGAATAGGGGACAGGGCAATCAGCCCCAGCATTTT. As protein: CSVDHDPTALQNRGQGNQPQHF.

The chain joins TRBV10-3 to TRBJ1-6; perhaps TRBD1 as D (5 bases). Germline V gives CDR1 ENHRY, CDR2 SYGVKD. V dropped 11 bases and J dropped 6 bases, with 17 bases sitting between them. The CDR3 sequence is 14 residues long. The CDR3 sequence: CAVQRTQPNSPLHF. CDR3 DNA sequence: TGTGCCGTCCAGAGGACACAGCCTAATTCACCCCTCCACTTT.

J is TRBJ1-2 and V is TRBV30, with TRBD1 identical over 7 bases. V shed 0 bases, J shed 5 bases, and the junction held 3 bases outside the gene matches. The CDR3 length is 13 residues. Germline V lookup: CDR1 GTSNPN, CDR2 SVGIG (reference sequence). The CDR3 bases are TGTGCCTGGAGTGTCCAGGGGGTATATGGCTACACCTTC. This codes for CAWSVQGVYGYTF.

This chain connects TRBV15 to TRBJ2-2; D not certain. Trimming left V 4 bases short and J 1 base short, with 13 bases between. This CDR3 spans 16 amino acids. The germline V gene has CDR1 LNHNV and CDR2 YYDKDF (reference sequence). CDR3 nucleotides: TGTGCCACCAGCATCCTACAGATCGGGAACACCGGGGAGCTGTTTTTT. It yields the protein CATSILQIGNTGELFF.

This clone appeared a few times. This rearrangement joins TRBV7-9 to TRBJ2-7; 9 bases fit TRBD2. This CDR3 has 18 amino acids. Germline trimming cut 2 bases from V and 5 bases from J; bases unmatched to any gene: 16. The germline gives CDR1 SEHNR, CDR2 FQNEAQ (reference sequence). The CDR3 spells CASSLWRDSGSGVHEQYF. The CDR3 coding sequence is TGTGCCAGCAGCTTATGGCGGGATAGCGGGAGTGGTGTGCACGAGCAGTACTTC.

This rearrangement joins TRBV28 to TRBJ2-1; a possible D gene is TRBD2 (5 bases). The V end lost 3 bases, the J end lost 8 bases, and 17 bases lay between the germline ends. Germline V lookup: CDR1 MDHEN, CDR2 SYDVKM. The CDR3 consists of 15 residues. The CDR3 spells CASSFGSGTEDEQFF. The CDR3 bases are TGTGCCAGCAGTTTCGGGTCGGGAACCGAAGATGAGCAGTTCTTC.

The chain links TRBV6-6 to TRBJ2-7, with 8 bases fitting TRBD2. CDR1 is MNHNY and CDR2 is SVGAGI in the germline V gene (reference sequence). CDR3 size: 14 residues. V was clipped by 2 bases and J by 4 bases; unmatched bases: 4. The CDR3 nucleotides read TGTGCCAGCAGTTACAGCGCTAGCGGGTACGAGCAGTACTTC. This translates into CASSYSASGYEQYF.

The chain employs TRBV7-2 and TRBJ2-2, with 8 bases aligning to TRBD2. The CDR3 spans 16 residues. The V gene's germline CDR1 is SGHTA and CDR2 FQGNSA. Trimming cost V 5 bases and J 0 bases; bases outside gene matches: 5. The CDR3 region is CASSPSGSANTGELFF. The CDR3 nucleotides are TGTGCCAGCAGCCCGAGCGGGAGTGCGAACACCGGGGAGCTGTTTTTT.

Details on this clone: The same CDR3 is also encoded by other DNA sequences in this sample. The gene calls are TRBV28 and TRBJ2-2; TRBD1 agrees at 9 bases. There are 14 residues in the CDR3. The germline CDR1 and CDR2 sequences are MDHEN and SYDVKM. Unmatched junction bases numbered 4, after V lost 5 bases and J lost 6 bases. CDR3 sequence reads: CASSRTGASGELFF. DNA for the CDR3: TGTGCCAGCAGTCGGACAGGGGCGTCCGGGGAGCTGTTTTTT.